This T cell receptor (beta chain) emerged from a study of control samples from healthy donors and cancer patients (TCRdb year 2020). Notes on this clone: This clone's antigen is unknown. No base-level quality is on record; no much larger clone is a single base apart.

The library was built by means of the immunoSEQ multiplex PCR assay. TCRdb's version of the immuneACCESS table is confined to in-frame rearrangements and falls short of the full clone set. An unresolved V gene accounts for under half of the shortfall where checked; the remainder is of unknown origin. Here the sample has 60,000 to 75,000 clones; about nine tenths occur a single time. Jointly, the top ten make up around 5.1% of the sample. For this chain, trimming is 5 bases at the V end and 0 bases at the J end, and the number of junction bases without a gene match is 7. For CDR1 and CDR2, the germline V gene (reference sequence) lists SEHNR and FQNEAQ. The cysteine opens and the phenylalanine closes a CDR3 of 15 amino acids. CDR3 DNA is the only sequence kept; it has 45 bases, read in frame from the first base.

The sample comprised PBMCs. This sequence uses TRBV7-9 and TRBJ2-7, with 7 central nucleotides matching TRBD1. This TCR was recovered from a man in his 60s with colorectal cancer. The CDR3 reads CASSTGTESSYEQYF. The nucleotide sequence reads TGTGCCAGCAGCACTGGGACAGAGAGCTCCTACGAGCAGTACTTC.